These T cell receptor beta chains were read from a single sample in a study of blood T cell repertoires in COVID-19. TCRdb's copy holds only in-frame clones and misses some; the assay was immunoSEQ multiplex PCR. There are under 300,000 clones in the sample; about 87% occur only once, and 2.5% lies in the top ten. Sequenced sample: PBMCs or T cells enriched from blood (not recorded which). These receptors were taken from a woman aged 40 to 55 with acute COVID-19. CDR3s leave out the opening cysteine and the closing phenylalanine or tryptophan.

V gene: TRBV28; J gene: TRBJ1-5; CDR3 protein: ASSLTGGLHNQPQH
V gene: TRBV7-2; J gene: TRBJ2-7; CDR3 protein: ASSLRSEKVYEQY
V gene: TRBV18; J gene: TRBJ1-5; CDR3 protein: ASSLQGRNQPQH
V gene: TRBV4-1; J gene: TRBJ2-3; CDR3 protein: ASSHTPATSTDTQY
V gene: TRBV5-4; J gene: TRBJ1-2; CDR3 protein: ASSLAGTGVYGYT
V gene: TRBV7-2; J gene: TRBJ2-5; CDR3 protein: ASSQWTSDQETQY
V gene: TRBV3-1/TRBV3-2; J gene: TRBJ2-7; CDR3 protein: ASRSRGDSYEQY
V gene: TRBV19; J gene: TRBJ1-5; CDR3 protein: ASTPGQGSKSNQPQH
V gene: TRBV11-2; J gene: TRBJ2-7; CDR3 protein: ASSPLIDRGGYEQY
V gene: TRBV7-2; J gene: TRBJ1-6; CDR3 protein: ASSPRTGGNSPLH
V gene: TRBV12-5; J gene: TRBJ1-1; CDR3 protein: ASGFRAVTMNTEAF
V gene: TRBV12-3/TRBV12-4; J gene: TRBJ1-2; CDR3 protein: ASSWDFRGYT
V gene: TRBV19; J gene: TRBJ2-1; CDR3 protein: ASSPGTGDFNEQF
V gene: TRBV4-3; J gene: TRBJ2-1; CDR3 protein: ASSQEGLAGGGLYNEQF
V gene: TRBV3-1/TRBV3-2; J gene: TRBJ2-5; CDR3 protein: ASSQGLQETQY
V gene: TRBV7-2; J gene: TRBJ1-4; CDR3 protein: ASRAGQGFLVREKLF
V gene: TRBV29-1; J gene: TRBJ1-1; CDR3 protein: SVKEGGNTEAF
V gene: TRBV6-2/TRBV6-3; J gene: TRBJ1-5; CDR3 protein: ASSWTRVGNQPQH
V gene: TRBV5-1; J gene: TRBJ2-2; CDR3 protein: ASSLANRNTGELF
V gene: TRBV6-2/TRBV6-3; J gene: TRBJ1-2; CDR3 protein: ASSFRGDYGYT
V gene: TRBV11-2; J gene: TRBJ1-6; CDR3 protein: ASSLQVGVYSPLH
V gene: TRBV12-3/TRBV12-4; J gene: TRBJ2-5; CDR3 protein: ASSMTGIETQY
V gene: TRBV10-2; J gene: TRBJ2-4; CDR3 protein: ASSESRITKNIQY
V gene: TRBV2; J gene: TRBJ2-1; CDR3 protein: ASKLASKGNEQF
V gene: TRBV12-3/TRBV12-4; J gene: TRBJ1-4; CDR3 protein: ASRTGGRGKLF
V gene: TRBV3-1/TRBV3-2; J gene: TRBJ1-1; CDR3 protein: ASSQDQYRMNTEAF
V gene: TRBV5-1; J gene: TRBJ1-1; CDR3 protein: ASSSQGAGTEAF
V gene: TRBV5-3; J gene: TRBJ2-1; CDR3 protein: ARSFFRRGGLRCDEQF
V gene: TRBV3-1/TRBV3-2; J gene: TRBJ2-7; CDR3 protein: ASSPGHTQGLTTYEQY
V gene: TRBV6-5; J gene: TRBJ1-2; CDR3 protein: ASSPGTYGYT
V gene: TRBV3-1/TRBV3-2; J gene: TRBJ2-2; CDR3 protein: ASSQDRAGGNTGELF
V gene: TRBV12-5; J gene: TRBJ1-1; CDR3 protein: ASGPPRQRNTEAF
V gene: TRBV12-3/TRBV12-4; J gene: TRBJ2-2; CDR3 protein: ASSFPAGELF
V gene: TRBV7-2; J gene: TRBJ2-3; CDR3 protein: ASSPRSRDSDTQY
V gene: TRBV19; J gene: TRBJ2-3; CDR3 protein: ASSIGSGVMTDTQY
V gene: TRBV19; J gene: TRBJ1-2; CDR3 protein: ASSTSDGYGYT
V gene: TRBV10-2; J gene: TRBJ2-7; CDR3 protein: ASRAGGSPGQY
V gene: TRBV19; J gene: TRBJ1-2; CDR3 protein: ASSIDYGSVYGYT
V gene: TRBV2; J gene: TRBJ1-2; CDR3 protein: ASSEQGGYGYT
V gene: TRBV7-2; J gene: TRBJ2-7; CDR3 protein: ASSSQRGGLHEQY
V gene: TRBV5-1; J gene: TRBJ2-7; CDR3 protein: ASSSTLGRYEQY
V gene: TRBV5-1; J gene: TRBJ1-1; CDR3 protein: ASSLDERKYTEAF
V gene: TRBV12-5; J gene: TRBJ1-1; CDR3 protein: ASGLGWTANTEAF
V gene: TRBV9; J gene: TRBJ2-1; CDR3 protein: ASSVVGVSYNEQF
V gene: TRBV24-1; J gene: TRBJ2-3; CDR3 protein: ATSESTGWTDTQY
V gene: TRBV5-1; J gene: TRBJ1-5; CDR3 protein: ASTLSGSSNQPQH
V gene: TRBV5-1; J gene: TRBJ2-2; CDR3 protein: ASSSVANTGELF
V gene: TRBV2; J gene: TRBJ2-6; CDR3 protein: ASSSAGQGTPGANVLT
V gene: TRBV29-1; J gene: TRBJ1-4; CDR3 protein: SVEQGTQGKLF
V gene: TRBV5-6; J gene: TRBJ1-6; CDR3 protein: ASSPDRANSSYNSPLH
V gene: TRBV5-1; J gene: TRBJ2-3; CDR3 protein: ASSYTAGDSTDTQY
V gene: TRBV10-3; J gene: TRBJ1-5; CDR3 protein: AISDSQGDQPQH
V gene: TRBV5-4; J gene: TRBJ2-1; CDR3 protein: ASSSTRNEQF
V gene: TRBV5-1; J gene: TRBJ2-7; CDR3 protein: ASSLYATGVEQY
V gene: TRBV12-3/TRBV12-4; J gene: TRBJ1-2; CDR3 protein: ASSLGTGKVYT
V gene: TRBV7-8; J gene: TRBJ1-2; CDR3 protein: ASSYRTGDYGYT
V gene: TRBV29-1; J gene: TRBJ2-7; CDR3 protein: SVGLAGPYEQY
V gene: TRBV2; J gene: TRBJ1-1; CDR3 protein: ASSEAARGNTEAF
V gene: TRBV9; J gene: TRBJ2-3; CDR3 protein: ASSVESGGRDTQY
V gene: TRBV19; J gene: TRBJ1-2; CDR3 protein: AGKDRVGAGYT